This T cell receptor (beta chain) was observed in a study of early T cells in non-severe SARS-CoV-2 infection (dated by TCRdb to about 2021). A note on the overall study: TCR sequencing used bulk RNA from unsorted whole blood, so alpha and beta chains could not be paired. General study outcomes and caveats: Matching against VDJdb was skewed toward anti-spike CD8 responses, likely underestimated virus-specific expansions, and missed private and CD4 specificities.

The library was prepared using 5' RACE. Sequencing took place on a NextSeq 500. To correct for sequencing error and PCR bias, the TCR library protocol tagged individual cDNA molecules with unique molecular identifiers. Sequencing covered both TCR alpha and beta chains, and within each sample the abundances of alpha and beta sequences were tightly co-correlated. The authors processed their data as follows. Decombinator V4 was used to annotate the V gene, J gene and CDR3 of the TCR sequences. Expanded TCRs were defined as changing significantly between any two time points under a Poisson model with p below 0.0001. TCR abundances were normalised to the total number of TCRs sequenced per sample and were expressed as counts per million. A search of VDJdb, accessed on 1 November 2021, was run for TCRs annotated to CMV, EBV and SARS-CoV-2, with TCRs annotated for multiple antigens excluded. TCRdb reworked the public reads: Q25 trimming with fastp, MiXCR clone assembly, productive beta chains retained. Entries are consolidated by CDR3 protein sequence, retaining the most common genes and DNA. These V and J calls derive from TCRdb rather than the authors' analysis. This sample lists roughly 64,000 distinct CDR3 sequences; 10% to 12% were detected once. Of the sample, 2.5% to 3.5% falls within the top ten clones.

About this clonotype itself: The antigen this receptor binds is unknown. Base qualities are not at hand, and no much larger clone is one base apart.

The study was a case-control design nested within a healthcare worker cohort in London, UK, with weekly nasopharyngeal swab PCR tests and blood sampling. Healthcare workers were recruited between 23 and 31 March 2020, during the week of the UK lockdown, and were followed weekly for up to about 15 weeks. Sequenced here: whole blood, sampled at baseline. The receptor comes from an adult who was a healthcare worker with PCR-confirmed SARS-CoV-2 infection or an uninfected control (not recorded which).

The DNA sequence is given as TGTGCCAGCAGCGTAGGGGGCACAGATACGCAGTATTTT. This codes for CASSVGGTDTQYF. Recombination connected TRBV9 to TRBJ2-3; no D gene call is confident. V is cut by 0 bases and J by 1 base, and the space between the germline ends is 3 bases. From cysteine to phenylalanine, the CDR3 is 13 amino acids long. CDR3 DNA only is kept here, 39 bases in frame from base 1. The germline V gene encodes CDR1 SGDLS and CDR2 YYNGEE.